The 26 T cell receptor beta chains presented below share a single source sample, sequenced in a study of T cells in Graves' hyperthyroidism and ophthalmopathy (dated by TCRdb to the late 2010s). To prepare the library, multiplex PCR was applied. These reads were obtained on an Illumina HiSeq 2000. TCR beta CDR3 regions were amplified from RNA transcripts. The TCR CDR3 was subjected to a first round of RT-PCR using the HTBI primer set and the Qiagen OneStep RT-PCR kit. In-frame beta chains were kept once TCRdb had trimmed the public reads at Q25 with fastp and called clones with MiXCR. Here each entry gathers all rows of one CDR3 protein and keeps the most common genes and DNA. The sample records hundreds of thousands of distinct CDR3 sequences, over 40% of which are singletons. Of the sample, 7% to 7.5% falls within the top ten clones. The sequencing input was peripheral blood or thyroid tissue (not recorded which). The receptors shown here come from an adult man with Graves' disease, either hyperthyroidism or ophthalmopathy (not recorded which).

This chain connects TRBV2 to TRBJ1-4; D uncertain. Trimming took 1 base from V and 7 from J, leaving 10 bases between them. CDR1 and CDR2 (germline): SNHLY, FYNNEI. This CDR3 is built from 14 residues. The DNA of the CDR3 is TGTGCCAGCAGTGAAGGGAAATCGTTTGAAAAACTGTTTTTT. This encodes CASSEGKSFEKLFF.

About this clonotype: This likely came from a read error, as a far larger clone is one base away. The CDR3 is CSASGGQEAQYF. The CDR3 bases are TGCAGTGCTAGCGGGGGCCAAGAGGCCCAGTACTTC. The chain combines TRBV20-1 with TRBJ2-5; tentatively, D is TRBD1 or TRBD2 (6 bases each). Germline V gene sequence: CDR1 DFQATT, CDR2 SNEGSKA (reference sequence). This CDR3 spans 12 amino acids.

This clonotype turned up a few times. The V gene is TRBV20-1, the J gene TRBJ1-4; D remains unclear. Between the trimmed V and J ends, which lost 7 bases and 10 bases, there was a span of 4 bases. The germline gives CDR1 DFQATT, CDR2 SNEGSKA (reference sequence). The length of the CDR3 is 8 residues. CDR3 sequence (DNA): TGCAGTGTTGGAAAACTGTTTTTT. It translates to CSVGKLFF.

This clonotype was recorded many times. The J gene is TRBJ2-5, the V gene TRBV10-3; TRBD2 aligns across 8 bases. The V segment lost 3 bases and the J segment 5 bases; nucleotides outside the gene matches: 8. Germline assignment: CDR1 ENHRY and CDR2 SYGVKD. The CDR3 is 15 residues long. Here the CDR3 reads CAISDLAGPAETQYF. The CDR3 DNA reads TGTGCCATCAGTGACTTAGCGGGGCCCGCTGAGACCCAGTACTTC.

CDR3 in amino acids: CASSQEGGGGSPLHF. In nucleotides, the CDR3 is TGCGCCAGCAGCCAAGAGGGCGGGGGCGGCTCACCCCTCCACTTT. This chain links TRBV4-1 with TRBJ1-6; maybe TRBD1 (6 bases). V was clipped by 0 bases and J by 10 bases, with 13 bases between them. CDR3 length equals 15 residues. Germline V lookup: CDR1 MGHRA, CDR2 YSYEKL.

This chain links TRBV25-1 with TRBJ1-6; 7 nucleotides line up with TRBD1. This CDR3 has 15 amino acids. Losses at the gene ends were 4 bases for V and 10 bases for J; bases not matched to a gene: 10. The V gene's germline CDR1 is MGHDK and CDR2 SYGVNS. DNA for the CDR3: TGTGCCAGCAGTGCTACTACAGGGGCTGGCTCACCCCTCCACTTT. Its translation: CASSATTGAGSPLHF.

The chain has TRBV5-4 and TRBJ1-6, with D unclear. The CDR3 is 16 residues long. Trimming shortened V by 4 bases and J by 7 bases, and 18 bases separated the two germline ends. Germline CDR1 is SGHNT and CDR2 is YYREEE (reference sequence). Here the CDR3 DNA reads TGTGCCAGCAGCCCCAGTACGGCGGGAGTGAATTCACCCCTCCACTTT. It translates to CASSPSTAGVNSPLHF.

For this clonotype: One base away lies a much larger clone, so this may be a sequencing read error. V and J are TRBV11-2 and TRBJ1-1; a possible D gene is TRBD1 (5 bases). V was cut by 5 bases and J by 13 bases, with 20 bases left in between. The CDR3 spans 13 residues. CDR1 and CDR2 from the germline V gene are SGHAT and FQNNGV. The CDR3 sequence is CASSNDDEGQVFF. CDR3 nucleotides: TGTGCCAGCAGCAACGACGACGAGGGGCAAGTTTTCTTT.

This sequence joins TRBV11-1 and TRBJ1-2, with D possibly being TRBD1 (5 bases). From germline, CDR1 is SGHAT and CDR2 FQDESV (reference sequence). Trimming stripped 5 bases from V and 2 bases from J, with 18 bases between. The CDR3 has 16 amino acids. The CDR3 loop reads CASSVEDLRENYGYTF. CDR3 bases: TGTGCCAGCAGCGTTGAAGACCTCAGGGAGAACTATGGCTACACCTTC.

This clonotype was detected a few times. The chain employs TRBV12-3 or TRBV12-4 and TRBJ1-2, with 7 bases fitting TRBD1. CDR3 length: 14 residues. After removal of 7 bases from V and 2 bases from J, the junction contained 7 bases not matched to a gene. For the CDR3, the DNA is TGTGCCAGCAACCTAGGGGGCATCAACTATGGCTACACCTTC. Translation gives CASNLGGINYGYTF.

The CDR3 sequence is CSASQTGVETQYF. As DNA, the CDR3 is TGCAGTGCTAGTCAGACAGGGGTAGAGACCCAGTACTTC. The rearrangement joins TRBV20-1 to TRBJ2-5; 8 positions agree with TRBD1. The CDR3 contains 13 residues. Unmatched junction bases numbered 4, after V lost 3 bases and J lost 4 bases. Germline V gene sequence: CDR1 DFQATT, CDR2 SNEGSKA (reference sequence).

V is TRBV20-1 and J is TRBJ1-3, with 10 bases aligning to TRBD1. Looked up from germline, CDR1 is DFQATT and CDR2 is SNEGSKA (reference sequence). The length of the CDR3 is 16 residues. Trimming took 0 bases from V and 4 from J; bases not matched to a gene: 6. CDR3 nucleotide sequence: TGCAGTGCTAGAGACCCCGGGACAGGGGCGGGAAACACCATATATTTT. Translated: CSARDPGTGAGNTIYF.

The chain couples TRBV7-9 to TRBJ1-3, with D tentatively TRBD1 (5 bases). The CDR3 has 17 amino acids. The germline V gene encodes CDR1 SEHNR and CDR2 FQNEAQ (reference sequence). V was pared by 1 base and J by 1 base, with 14 bases between. The CDR3 sequence is CASSLGVARGSGNTIYF. In DNA, the CDR3 is TGTGCCAGCAGCTTAGGAGTTGCTAGGGGATCTGGAAACACCATATATTTT. The full variable domain, in which reference TRBV7-9 and TRBJ1-3 provide the parts outside the CDR3, is DTGVSQNPRHKITKRGQNVTFRCDPISEHNRLYWYRQTLGQGPEFLTYFQNEAQLEKSRLLSDRFSAERPKGSFSTLEIQRTEQGDSAMYLCASSLGVARGSGNTIYFGEGSWLTVV.

This clonotype was picked up many times. The chain is built from TRBV29-1 and TRBJ1-4, with D perhaps TRBD1 (5 bases). Trimming shortened V by 4 bases and J by 3 bases, and 6 bases separated the two germline ends. Looked up from germline, CDR1 is SQVTM and CDR2 is ANQGSEA. The CDR3 spans 12 residues. This chain's CDR3 is CSVVGPNEKLFF. In nucleotides, the CDR3 is TGCAGCGTTGTGGGGCCTAATGAAAAACTGTTTTTT.

This clonotype was seen only a few times. The chain joins TRBV29-1 to TRBJ2-2; D is uncertain. The ends were cut back, 0 bases at V and 6 bases at J, with 8 bases in the middle. Germline CDR1 is SQVTM and CDR2 is ANQGSEA. The CDR3 sequence is 13 residues long. The CDR3 bases are TGCAGCGTTGAAGAGACTCGGGCCGGGGAGCTGTTTTTT. Protein product: CSVEETRAGELFF.

This clonotype was observed at least ten times. One junction end disagrees with the germline gene, perhaps due to a read error. CDR3 amino acids: CASSLGRNSGNTIYF. The CDR3 coding sequence is TGTGCCAGCAGCTTAGGACGGAACTCTGGAAACACCATATATTTT. The V call is TRBV5-1, the J call TRBJ1-3; D is undetermined. Germline-derived CDR1 and CDR2 are SGHRS and YFSETQ. There are 15 residues in the CDR3.

This clonotype was observed at least ten times. The genes are TRBV7-2 and TRBJ2-5, with D maybe TRBD2 (5 bases). The ends were cut back, 5 bases at V and 5 bases at J, with 15 bases in the middle. Looked up from germline, CDR1 is SGHTA and CDR2 is FQGNSA. The CDR3 covers 14 residues. CDR3 nucleotide sequence: TGTGCCAGCAGCCAAGACGGAGGTGCGGAGACCCAGTACTTC. Protein product: CASSQDGGAETQYF.

V gene TRBV20-1 combines with J gene TRBJ2-5; no reliable D call. Germline lookup yields CDR1 DFQATT and CDR2 SNEGSKA (reference sequence). The CDR3 runs 11 residues. The V end was cut by 0 bases, the J end by 7 bases, with 6 bases between. The CDR3 nucleotides are TGCAGTGCTAGAGATCCTAGGACCCAGTACTTC. Translation: CSARDPRTQYF.

The V gene is TRBV3-1, the J gene TRBJ2-5; 10 nucleotides line up with TRBD2. Germline lookup yields CDR1 LGHDT and CDR2 YNNKEL (reference sequence). V gave up 4 bases and J gave up 5 bases; unmatched junction bases: 10. The CDR3 is made up of 16 amino acids. CDR3 in DNA: TGTGCCAGCAGCCGGGATGCTAGCGGGGGCTGGGAGACCCAGTACTTC. Its protein product is CASSRDASGGWETQYF.

The V gene is TRBV12-3 or TRBV12-4, the J gene TRBJ1-3; D not certain. V lost 8 bases and J lost 2, with 25 bases in between. The length of the CDR3 is 18 residues. The CDR3 nucleotides are TGTGCCAGCTCAGTTACGGGCGCGCGGGTTCCCCCTGGAAACACCATATATTTT. It specifies CASSVTGARVPPGNTIYF.

The V and J genes are TRBV4-1 and TRBJ1-5; D gene uncertain. V lost 1 base to trimming and J lost 3 bases, with 13 bases between them. The germline V gene encodes CDR1 MGHRA and CDR2 YSYEKL. The CDR3 consists of 16 residues. The CDR3 DNA sequence: TGCGCCAGCAGCCAAGTATGGGTCAGGACCAATCAGCCCCAGCATTTT. Translating it yields CASSQVWVRTNQPQHF.

This clonotype appeared a few times. This chain links TRBV2 with TRBJ1-2, with D possibly being TRBD1 (5 bases). Germline lookup yields CDR1 SNHLY and CDR2 FYNNEI. Trimming stripped 4 bases from V and 4 bases from J, with 10 bases between. This CDR3 has 13 amino acids. The CDR3 region has the DNA TGTGCCAGCAGTGTTGGGGCAGGCTATGGCTACACCTTC. Translating gives CASSVGAGYGYTF. Supplemented by reference TRBV2 and TRBJ1-2, the full variable domain reads EPEVTQTPSHQVTQMGQEVILRCVPISNHLYFYWYRQILGQKVEFLVSFYNNEISEKSEIFDDQFSVERPDGSNFTLKIRSTKLEDSAMYFCASSVGAGYGYTFGSGTRLTVV.

The genes are TRBV7-9 and TRBJ1-5; the D is unclear. Germline V gives CDR1 SEHNR, CDR2 FQNEAQ (reference sequence). The V end was cut by 2 bases, the J end by 0 bases, with 14 bases between. This CDR3 comprises 17 residues. CDR3 amino acids: CASSLSGRRFSNQPQHF. CDR3 coding DNA: TGTGCCAGCAGCTTAAGTGGCAGGCGGTTTAGCAATCAGCCCCAGCATTTT. Using reference TRBV7-9 and TRBJ1-5 for the parts outside the CDR3, the full variable domain is DTGVSQNPRHKITKRGQNVTFRCDPISEHNRLYWYRQTLGQGPEFLTYFQNEAQLEKSRLLSDRFSAERPKGSFSTLEIQRTEQGDSAMYLCASSLSGRRFSNQPQHFGDGTRLSIL.

This clonotype was counted many times. The chain joins TRBV29-1 to TRBJ1-1; weak D call: TRBD1 (5 bases). V gave up 2 bases and J gave up 4 bases, with 11 bases separating them. Per germline, CDR1 SQVTM and CDR2 ANQGSEA. The CDR3 consists of 13 residues. The CDR3 protein is CSVERVRGTEAFF. DNA of the CDR3: TGCAGCGTTGAACGAGTAAGGGGCACTGAAGCTTTCTTT. The entire variable domain, with the rest obtained from reference TRBV29-1 and TRBJ1-1, is as follows: SAVISQKPSRDICQRGTSLTIQCQVDSQVTMMFWYRQQPGQSLTLIATANQGSEATYESGFVIDKFPISRPNLTFSTLTVSNMSPEDSSIYLCSVERVRGTEAFFGQGTRLTVV.

The chain uses TRBV5-6 and TRBJ1-1, with D hard to call. V shed 2 bases and J shed 8 bases, with 16 bases lying between them. The CDR3 length is 14 residues. The germline gives CDR1 SGHDT, CDR2 YYEEEE. Here the CDR3 reads CASSLREGVGEAFF. CDR3 nucleotides: TGTGCCAGCAGCTTAAGGGAGGGCGTTGGCGAAGCTTTCTTT.

The V gene is TRBV7-2, the J gene TRBJ1-6; no definite D call. Trimming cost V 6 bases and J 4 bases, with 13 bases left between them. This CDR3 is 15 amino acids long. Germline V gene data show CDR1 as SGHTA and CDR2 as FQGNSA. CDR3 sequence (DNA): TGTGCCAGCAGTTCCGGGTCTTCGTATAATTCACCCCTCCACTTT. Encoded protein: CASSSGSSYNSPLHF.